This T cell receptor beta chain appears in the sequencing data of a study of blood T cell repertoires in COVID-19. Study in general: There were acute and convalescent COVID-19 samples, and they came from the United States, Italy and Spain. Nucleic acid was either cDNA or gDNA, and it came from T cells, B-cell-depleted T cells, or PBMCs.

In the original processing: Amplified reference gene primers provided the basis for estimating nucleated cell counts. Measured with immunoSEQ multiplex PCR; TCRdb has only the in-frame clones, and not every one. V, J and clone size are those of that table, while D and trimming were read from the DNA. The table records about 240,000 clones, approximately 86% of them present only once. Sequenced input: peripheral blood. The receptor was isolated from a woman aged 25 to 39 with acute or convalescent COVID-19.

CDR3 nucleotides: TGTGCCAGCAGCTTAGCCCCAGGGGCTCTCGACACTGAAGCTTTCTTT. Encoded protein: CASSLAPGALDTEAFF. The chain carries TRBV7-6 and TRBJ1-1; perhaps TRBD1 as D (6 bases). Germline CDR1 and CDR2: SGHVS and FNYEAQ. The CDR3 is 16 amino acids. V was clipped by 0 bases and J by 3 bases, with 14 bases between them.